These T cell receptor beta chains were read from a single sample in a study of cytomegalovirus exposure and HLA in healthy donors. Sequencing used immunoSEQ multiplex PCR; TCRdb keeps in-frame clones, though not all of them. The sample records around 80,000 clones, over 75% being singletons. The sample taken for sequencing was PBMCs. These receptors were collected from a female donor in good health and CMV-seronegative. The CDR3 runs from the conserved cysteine through the conserved F or W. The D gene is left open where the match is weak. The listing skips clone size in some rows; elsewhere it reads once, few, many or a size class.

CDR3aa	CDR3nt	v_gene	abundance	j_gene	d_gene
CSVEDRRYTGELFF	TGCAGCGTTGAAGATCGGAGGTACACCGGGGAGCTGTTTTTT	TRBV29-1	.	TRBJ2-2	.
CASSLSGRASLYQETQYF	TGTGCCAGCAGCTTGTCAGGGAGGGCTAGCTTGTACCAAGAGACCCAGTACTTC	TRBV5-6	.	TRBJ2-5	TRBD2
CASSARGENTEAFF	TGTGCCAGCAGCGCCAGGGGAGAGAACACTGAAGCTTTCTTT	TRBV7-8	once	TRBJ1-1	.
CASSYAAGGREQYF	TGTGCCAGCAGTTACGCGGCGGGGGGGCGTGAGCAGTACTTC	TRBV6-5	.	TRBJ2-7	TRBD2
CASSKDRDRVHEQYF	TGTGCCAGTAGTAAGGACCGGGACAGGGTTCACGAGCAGTACTTC	TRBV19	.	TRBJ2-7	TRBD1
CASSEAGDTEAFF	TGCGCCAGCAGTGAAGCGGGGGACACTGAAGCTTTCTTT	TRBV10-1	few	TRBJ1-1	.
CASSPRGALAASTDTQYF	TGTGCCAGCTCACCACGGGGTGCACTAGCGGCCTCCACAGATACGCAGTATTTT	TRBV18	.	TRBJ2-3	TRBD2
CASRPGTEHYGYTF	TGTGCCAGCAGACCCGGGACAGAGCACTATGGCTACACCTTC	TRBV2	.	TRBJ1-2	TRBD1
CASSVTGLYEQYF	TGTGCCAGCAGTGTTACGGGGTTGTACGAGCAGTACTTC	TRBV6-5	.	TRBJ2-7	.
CASSGGYEQYF	TGCGCCAGCAGCGGGGGTTACGAGCAGTACTTC	TRBV10-1	.	TRBJ2-7	.
CASRRTGGDSPLHF	TGTGCCAGCAGAAGGACAGGTGGAGATTCACCCCTCCACTTT	TRBV6-1	.	TRBJ1-6	TRBD1
CASSMGREAFF	TGTGCCAGTAGTATGGGGCGCGAAGCTTTCTTT	TRBV19	.	TRBJ1-1	.
CASSLVRGSNEKLFF	TGTGCCAGCAGCTTAGTTCGGGGTAGTAACGAAAAACTGTTTTTT	TRBV7-8	.	TRBJ1-4	.
CASSLPDSGGTEAFF	TGTGCCAGCAGCTTGCCGGACTCGGGTGGCACTGAAGCTTTCTTT	TRBV5-6	.	TRBJ1-1	.
CASSSSPLQPQHF	TGTGCCAGCAGCTCCTCTCCCCTTCAGCCCCAGCATTTT	TRBV7-9	many	TRBJ1-5	.
CASSQRWDTAQPQHF	TGCGCCAGCAGCCAAAGGTGGGACACAGCTCAGCCCCAGCATTTT	TRBV4-1	.	TRBJ1-5	.
CSAPVAEAFF	TGCAGTGCCCCCGTCGCTGAAGCTTTCTTT	TRBV20-1	.	TRBJ1-1	.
CASTAGQGPYEQYF	TGTGCCAGCACGGCCGGACAGGGCCCCTACGAGCAGTACTTC	TRBV28	few	TRBJ2-7	TRBD1
CASSQSLTVNTEAFF	TGTGCCAGCAGCCAAAGCCTAACCGTGAACACTGAAGCTTTCTTT	TRBV5-4	.	TRBJ1-1	.